Judged by abundance, the clone carrying this T cell receptor beta chain is medium-sized. Its antigen remains unknown. Clones were sequenced by immunoSEQ multiplex PCR, and TCRdb holds only the in-frame ones, with some missing. The sample includes more than 950 clones, 20% to 30% of them seen just once. The data stem from a study of T cells in localized non-small cell lung cancer. Study results and caveats: Uninvolved adjacent lung had higher T cell clonality than tumor and all other tissues.

Trimming cost V 5 bases and J 4 bases, with 19 bases left between them. Germline values: CDR1 SGHNT, CDR2 YENEEA. The CDR3 has 16 amino acids. Sequenced material: lung tumor tissue, taken before any cancer treatment. The receptor was derived from a male donor at least 60 years old with stage II lung adenocarcinoma. The V gene is TRBV11-3, the J gene TRBJ2-3; no firm D call. The CDR3 region has the DNA TGTGCCAGCAGCCAAAGACTCCAGCCGATCTCAGATACGCAGTATTTT. Translation gives CASSQRLQPISDTQYF.